This T cell receptor beta chain originates from a study of blood T cell repertoires in COVID-19. Across the whole study: Samples taken during acute and convalescent COVID-19 were collected in the United States, Italy and Spain.

Germline V gives CDR1 LGHDT, CDR2 YNNKEL (reference sequence). J lost 8 bases, V lost 0 bases, and 0 bases had no gene match. The CDR3 runs to 13 residues. Study processing details: The authors estimated nucleated cell counts from reference gene primer amplification. Repertoires were generated with immunoSEQ multiplex PCR, while TCRdb's copy carries only in-frame clones and drops some. D and trimming come from the DNA, and the V and J calls and clone size come from that table. The table lists 130,000 or so clones, approximately 80% of them singletons. The sequenced sample consisted of peripheral blood. The gene calls are TRBV3-1 (or the pseudogene TRBV3-2) and TRBJ1-2, with 10 bases matching TRBD1. The clonotype originates from a human donor in a cohort sampled during active COVID-19. CDR3 sequence: CASSQETGGGYTF. CDR3 in DNA: TGTGCCAGCAGCCAAGAGACAGGGGGCGGCTACACCTTC.